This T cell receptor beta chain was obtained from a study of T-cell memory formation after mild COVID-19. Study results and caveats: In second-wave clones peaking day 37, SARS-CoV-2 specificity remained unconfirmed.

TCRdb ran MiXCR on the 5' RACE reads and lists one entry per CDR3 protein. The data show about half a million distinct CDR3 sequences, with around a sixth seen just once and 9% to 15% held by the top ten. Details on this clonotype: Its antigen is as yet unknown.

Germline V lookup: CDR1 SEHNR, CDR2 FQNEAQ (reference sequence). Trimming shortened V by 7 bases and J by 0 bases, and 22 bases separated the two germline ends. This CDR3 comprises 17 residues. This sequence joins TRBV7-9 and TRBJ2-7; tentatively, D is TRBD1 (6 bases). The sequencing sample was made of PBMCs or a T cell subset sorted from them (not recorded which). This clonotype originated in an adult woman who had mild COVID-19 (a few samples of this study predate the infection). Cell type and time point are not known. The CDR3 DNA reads TGTGCCAGCATCCCGACAGGACCAAGTTGGGGCTCCTACGAGCAGTACTTC. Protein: CASIPTGPSWGSYEQYF.